Listed below are T cell receptor beta chains from one sample, sequenced in a study of monozygotic twins with inflammatory bowel disease. TCRdb reprocessed the 5' RACE reads, with one entry per CDR3 protein and no DNA. Here the sample table reports some 200,000 distinct CDR3 sequences. The sample taken for sequencing was blood. The receptor set was obtained from a human donor with ulcerative colitis or Crohn's disease, or a healthy co-twin of an affected twin (not recorded which). CDR3s include the opening cysteine and the closing phenylalanine or tryptophan.

TRBJ2-1 TRBV18 CASSPTQDRGEQFF
TRBJ2-2 TRBV6-5 CASSYRTVGSRELFF
TRBJ2-7 TRBV7-2 CASSLTVSRQAYEQYF
TRBJ1-2 TRBV6-5 CASSYSPIASNGYTF
TRBJ2-5 TRBV7-6 CASSQRIQETQYF
TRBJ2-1 TRBV2 CAIRDRGLSNEQFF
TRBJ1-1 TRBV7-6 CASSPGGSNTEAFF
TRBJ1-6 TRBV10-1 CASSESGRGNSPLHF
TRBJ1-5 TRBV7-2 CASSLLRGGNQPQHF
TRBJ2-6 TRBV5-5 CASSLGGSTSSGANVLTF
TRBJ1-5 TRBV3-1 CASSPHPNQPQHF
TRBJ1-1 TRBV5-1 CASSFGLGGNTEAFF
TRBJ1-5 TRBV19 CASSFQGLNQPQHF
TRBJ1-4 TRBV6-1 CASTDGSTSEKLFF
TRBJ1-1 TRBV28 CASSLLGGGSNTEAFF
TRBJ2-7 TRBV6-5 CASSYSTRTYEQYF
TRBJ1-1 TRBV5-1 CASSLGARGQNTEAFF
TRBJ1-2 TRBV4-1 CASSQAVARVDYGYTF
TRBJ2-3 TRBV7-9 CASSLVRGGGDTQYF
TRBJ2-1 TRBV11-1 CASSRIPPTSGRTDNEQFF
TRBJ2-1 TRBV6-1 CASSLQGRGDEQFF
TRBJ2-3 TRBV5-1 CASSRQRGAHHTQYF
TRBJ1-2 TRBV29-1 CSVGLTMNYGYTF
TRBJ2-1 TRBV5-1 CASMDGNEQFF
TRBJ1-1 TRBV5-5 CASSFWAAVMNTEAFF
TRBJ2-2 TRBV6-6 CASSLLGTRELFF
TRBJ2-5 TRBV7-8 CASTGRLAGARETQYF
TRBJ2-2 TRBV9 CASAQGNSGSNTGELFF
TRBJ1-1 TRBV21-1 CASSPPSAVDTEAFF
TRBJ2-7 TRBV5-5 CASSLGTYTYEQYF
TRBJ2-7 TRBV7-6 CASSFGATYEQYF
TRBJ1-5 TRBV12-3/TRBV12-4 CASSLEGPQHF
TRBJ1-1 TRBV9 CASSVDGGDYGTEAFF
TRBJ2-3 TRBV29-1 CSVPRAGGTDTQYF
TRBJ1-2 TRBV20-1 CSASPRGVRGYTF
TRBJ2-2 TRBV2 CASSEARPGELFF
TRBJ2-1 TRBV20-1 CSARAVGGDWNEQFF
TRBJ2-1 TRBV4-1 CASRVLAGGNEQFF
TRBJ2-3 TRBV5-1 CASSSGGRTDTQYF
TRBJ2-7 TRBV20-1 CSARDLRRPEDEQYF
TRBJ2-3 TRBV7-9 CASSHYPGGLYF
TRBJ2-5 TRBV4-2 CASSQVASKETQYF
TRBJ1-1 TRBV20-1 CSASDGQAPQAFF
TRBJ2-7 TRBV7-2 CASSLGLTNYEQYF
TRBJ2-5 TRBV6-1 CASSRTGGLEETQYF
TRBJ2-3 TRBV5-5 CASSLGDWGDTQYF
TRBJ2-5 TRBV7-2 CASSWRGGPGETQYF
TRBJ1-6 TRBV20-1 CSAATGPEPLHF
TRBJ1-2 TRBV5-6 CASSRTDGYTF
TRBJ2-7 TRBV15 CATSRDKEIHEQYF
TRBJ2-7 TRBV18 CASSPDSDRGNEQYF
TRBJ2-5 TRBV7-9 CASSPTGLETQYF